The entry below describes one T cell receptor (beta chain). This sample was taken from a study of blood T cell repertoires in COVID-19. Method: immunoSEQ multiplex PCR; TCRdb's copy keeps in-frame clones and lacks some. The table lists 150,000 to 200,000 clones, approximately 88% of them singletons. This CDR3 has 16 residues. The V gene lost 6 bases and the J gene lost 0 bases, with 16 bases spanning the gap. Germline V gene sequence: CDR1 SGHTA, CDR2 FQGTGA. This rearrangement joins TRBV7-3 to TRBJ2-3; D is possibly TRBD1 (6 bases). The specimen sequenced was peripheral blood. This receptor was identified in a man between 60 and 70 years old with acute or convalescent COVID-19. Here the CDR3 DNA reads TGTGCCAGCAGTCCTCAACCGGGACATAGCACAGATACGCAGTATTTT. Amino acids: CASSPQPGHSTDTQYF. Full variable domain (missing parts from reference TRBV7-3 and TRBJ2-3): GAGVSQTPSNKVTEKGKYVELRCDPISGHTALYWYRQSLGQGPEFLIYFQGTGAADDSGLPNDRFFAVRPEGSVSTLKIQRTERGDSAVYLCASSPQPGHSTDTQYFGPGTRLTVL.